The 10 T cell receptor beta chains given below trace back to one sample, sequenced in a study of shared clonotypes between healthy human individuals. Using immunoSEQ multiplex PCR, the repertoire was profiled, and TCRdb retains in-frame clones only, with some absent. The sample records fewer than 550,000 clones, 75% to 80% being singletons. Sample: PBMCs. The receptors come from a woman aged 40 to 55 in good health. Some clones in this sample may be carry-over from other donors' samples.

This clone was observed a single time. The rearrangement joins TRBV4-3 to TRBJ1-2, with 8 positions matching TRBD1. The CDR3 extends over 19 amino acids. V gave up 1 base and J gave up 3 bases; unmatched junction bases: 16. The germline V gene encodes CDR1 LGHNA and CDR2 YSLEER. DNA for the CDR3: TGCGCCAGCAGCCAAGTTACCTACGCCGGGACAGGAAGTTACTATGGCTACACCTTC. Translated, it gives CASSQVTYAGTGSYYGYTF.

V usage is TRBV28 and J usage is TRBJ1-4; 7 bases map to TRBD1. V lost 6 bases and J lost 6; bases outside the gene matches: 7. The length of the CDR3 is 14 residues. CDR1 is MDHEN and CDR2 is SYDVKM in the germline V gene. CDR3 DNA: TGTGCCAGCAGAGACGGGACAGCGGATGAAAAACTGTTTTTT. Translating gives CASRDGTADEKLFF.

This chain's CDR3 is CASSSFLAANTGELFF. In nucleotides, the CDR3 is TGTGCCAGCAGTTCCTTCCTAGCGGCGAACACCGGGGAGCTGTTTTTT. V gene TRBV27 combines with J gene TRBJ2-2; 7 positions agree with TRBD2. The CDR3 covers 16 residues. Germline loops: CDR1 MNHEY, CDR2 SMNVEV (reference sequence). V lost 4 bases to trimming and J lost 0 bases; unmatched junction nucleotides: 5.

The chain links TRBV28 to TRBJ1-5; D possibly corresponds to TRBD1 (6 bases). CDR3 length equals 16 residues. Germline loops: CDR1 MDHEN, CDR2 SYDVKM. V lost 3 bases to trimming and J lost 6 bases, with 18 bases between them. This chain's CDR3 is CASSFESGGATQPQHF. The DNA for the CDR3 is TGTGCCAGCAGTTTTGAATCCGGGGGGGCAACTCAGCCCCAGCATTTT.

The CDR3 sequence is CASSLISGAAGELFF. CDR3 bases: TGTGCCAGCAGCTTAATATCGGGGGCAGCCGGGGAGCTGTTTTTT. This sequence joins TRBV7-3 and TRBJ2-2; D might be TRBD1 or TRBD2, each matching 6 bases. Trimming removed 1 base at V and 6 bases at J, with 12 bases between. Germline assignment: CDR1 SGHTA and CDR2 FQGTGA. This CDR3 is 15 amino acids long.

The rearrangement joins TRBV21-1 to TRBJ2-3. TRBV21-1 is tagged as a pseudogene. The length of the CDR3 is 13 residues. CDR3 coding DNA: TGTGCCAGCAGCAAGGACGCCACAGATACGCAGTATTTT. This codes for CASSKDATDTQYF.

This clone was seen once. The J gene is TRBJ1-1, the V gene TRBV18; 8 positions agree with TRBD1. The CDR3 has 14 residues. V trimming: 3 bases; J trimming: 4 bases; junction bases outside the gene matches: 4. Germline V CDR1 and CDR2: KGHSH, LQKENI. CDR3 coding DNA: TGTGCCAGCTCACCGAGAACAGGGGGCACTGAAGCTTTCTTT. This translates into CASSPRTGGTEAFF.

This clone was seen at least ten times. This sequence joins TRBV6-4 and TRBJ2-3, with 10 bases matching TRBD1. The germline CDR1 and CDR2 sequences are MRHNA and SNTAGT. The V gene end was trimmed by 6 bases and the J gene end by 4 bases; junction bases not matched to a gene: 7. This CDR3 has 15 amino acids. The DNA of the CDR3 is TGTGCCAGCAGCCGGGGGACAGGGGAGGCAGATACGCAGTATTTT. This sequence encodes CASSRGTGEADTQYF.

The chain recombines TRBV29-1 with TRBJ2-5; a possible D gene is TRBD2 (5 bases). The J call may not be correct, given that the DNA end is closer to TRBJ2-7. The germline V gene has CDR1 SQVTM and CDR2 ANQGSEA. This CDR3 spans 14 amino acids. CDR3 residues: CSVASSLSSYEQYF. The DNA of the CDR3 is TGCAGCGTTGCTAGCTCCCTGAGCTCCTACGAGCAGTACTTC.

The chain joins TRBV15 to TRBJ2-2, with D uncertain. The CDR3 covers 17 residues. Germline V lookup: CDR1 LNHNV, CDR2 YYDKDF (reference sequence). The V and J ends lost 0 bases and 2 bases respectively, with 13 bases between them. This CDR3 is CATSRDPTTTNTGELFF. CDR3 coding DNA: TGTGCCACCAGCAGAGATCCCACTACTACCAACACCGGGGAGCTGTTTTTT.